The rows below give T cell receptor beta chains drawn from one sample of a study of T cells in Graves' hyperthyroidism and ophthalmopathy. TCRdb reanalysed the multiplex PCR reads using MiXCR and keeps one entry per CDR3 protein. Of around 340,000 distinct CDR3 sequences in the sample, over 11% are singletons; the top ten hold around 25%. Source material: blood. These receptors were obtained from a woman in her twenties or thirties with Graves' hyperthyroidism. CDR3s include the opening cysteine and the closing phenylalanine or tryptophan. A D gene is named only where the DNA matches it firmly. Expanded clones are given a class, and other clones once, few, many or no size at all.

clone_size j_call d_call v_call cdr3_nt cdr3_aa
few TRBJ2-1 TRBD2 TRBV19 TGTGCCAGTACTCCTAGCGGGAACTACAATGAGCAGTTCTTC CASTPSGNYNEQFF
many TRBJ2-5 TRBD2 TRBV5-1 TGCGCCAGCAGTATAGAGGGCGGGAGAGGAGAGACCCAGTACTTC CASSIEGGRGETQYF
many TRBJ2-7 - TRBV5-6 TGTGCCAGCAGCGTGCCTCCCAGGCAAGAGCAGTACTTC CASSVPPRQEQYF
- TRBJ2-7 TRBD2 TRBV20-1 TGCAGTGCCGAGCGGGAGCTCTCGCCCTACGAGCAGTACTTC CSAERELSPYEQYF
many TRBJ2-3 - TRBV11-1 TGTGCCAGCAGCTTAGGTCCCCTAGTAGCAGATACGCAGTATTTT CASSLGPLVADTQYF
- TRBJ2-1 TRBD2 TRBV11-2 TGTGCCAGCAGACGACTAGCGGGACGCGACAATGAGCAGTTCTTC CASRRLAGRDNEQFF
many TRBJ1-5 TRBD1 TRBV28 TGTGCCAGCTTGACAGGGAATAGCAATCAGCCCCAGCATTTT CASLTGNSNQPQHF
- TRBJ2-7 TRBD1 TRBV20-1 TGCAGTGCTAGCTGGGACAGGGGAACCTACGAGCAGTACTTC CSASWDRGTYEQYF
once TRBJ2-5 TRBD1 TRBV6-2/TRBV6-3 TGTGCCAGCAGTTACTCGATTGCAGGGGGAGAGATCCAGTACTTC CASSYSIAGGEIQYF
few TRBJ1-1 - TRBV20-1 TGCAGTGCGAAACCAGGATCCACTGAAGCTTTCTTT CSAKPGSTEAFF
few TRBJ1-2 - TRBV24-1 TGTGCCACCAGTGACCAGACAGGCGCTTATGGCTACACCTTC CATSDQTGAYGYTF
many TRBJ2-5 - TRBV7-2 TGTGCCAGCAGCCTAGGGACGGCCCAGTACTTC CASSLGTAQYF
many TRBJ1-6 - TRBV28 TGTGCCAGCAGTTCCCTCGGGGGCCCAACACCAGGTTCACCCCTCCACTTT CASSSLGGPTPGSPLHF
few TRBJ1-1 TRBD1 TRBV29-1 TGCAGCGTAGTCGGGACAGGCACTGAAGCTTTCTTT CSVVGTGTEAFF
few TRBJ2-7 TRBD2 TRBV29-1 TGCAGCGTCGCTGGGACTAGCGGGAGGGGTTTGAGTGGGCAGTACTTC CSVAGTSGRGLSGQYF
- TRBJ2-2 TRBD1 TRBV5-1 TGCGCCAGCAGCTTGGGGGGACAGAGCTTTACCGGGGAGCTGTTTTTT CASSLGGQSFTGELFF
- TRBJ2-7 - TRBV4-1 TGCGCCAGCAGCCAAGAATCACTCGGGGAATCCTACGAGCAGTACTTC CASSQESLGESYEQYF
- TRBJ1-2 - TRBV19 TGTGCCAGTAGTCCGGGGGCGCCGAGCATCTATGGCTACACCTTC CASSPGAPSIYGYTF
few TRBJ2-7 TRBD2 TRBV5-4 TGTGCCAGCAGCTTGGTCGGTAGCGGGACCTACGAGCAGTACTTC CASSLVGSGTYEQYF
- TRBJ1-6 TRBD1 TRBV11-2 TGTGCCAGCAGCGGCCCAGGGGGTTTTAATTCACCCCTCCACTTT CASSGPGGFNSPLHF
few TRBJ2-7 TRBD1 TRBV10-3 TGTGCCATCAGTGGCGCCGGGACAGGAGCTTTCTACGAGCAGTACTTC CAISGAGTGAFYEQYF
many TRBJ1-1 - TRBV27 TGTGCCAGCAGTTTGATCGGAGGCACTGAAGCTTTCTTT CASSLIGGTEAFF
few TRBJ2-6 TRBD1 TRBV19 TGTGCCAGTAGTATATTACAGGGGGCTCTTTCTGGGGCCAACGTCCTGACTTTC CASSILQGALSGANVLTF
- TRBJ2-1 - TRBV29-1 TGCAGCGTCGACCGGGACCCTCTCGGTGAGCAGTTCTTC CSVDRDPLGEQFF
once TRBJ2-1 TRBD1 TRBV5-4 TGTGCCAGCAGCCTGCCACGGGACAGGGGAAAGAATGAGCAGTTCTTC CASSLPRDRGKNEQFF
- TRBJ2-7 TRBD2 TRBV11-2 TGTGCCAGCAGCTTAAGAGCTAGCGGGAATAGTATGGGCTACGAGCAGTACTTC CASSLRASGNSMGYEQYF
- TRBJ2-1 TRBD2 TRBV7-9 TGTGCCAGCAGCTTACGGTCAGGACTAGCGGGAAATGAGCAGTTCTTC CASSLRSGLAGNEQFF
many TRBJ2-7 - TRBV12-3/TRBV12-4 TGTGCCAGCAGGTTACAGAATTCCTACGAGCAGTACTTC CASRLQNSYEQYF
- TRBJ1-1 - TRBV10-3 TGTGCCATCAGTGATTCAGGGGCTGAAGCTTTCTTT CAISDSGAEAFF
- TRBJ2-2 - TRBV19 TGTGCCAGTAGTGTGGAGGCGCCGACCGGGGAGCTGTTTTTT CASSVEAPTGELFF
many TRBJ2-1 - TRBV2 TGTGCCAGCAGCGGACTGCTCAATGAGCAGTTCTTC CASSGLLNEQFF
- TRBJ1-1 - TRBV30 TGTGCCTGGGCGACACAACTGGTCCCAGGTAAAGAAGCTTTCTTT CAWATQLVPGKEAFF
many TRBJ1-4 TRBD1 TRBV19 TGTGCCAGTAGCACAGGGGGACCTAATGAAAAACTGTTTTTT CASSTGGPNEKLFF
- TRBJ2-5 - TRBV20-1 TGCAGTGCTAGAGATATTTTCCCGGGCAAAGAGACCCAGTACTTC CSARDIFPGKETQYF
- TRBJ2-3 - TRBV6-9 TGTGCCAGCAGTTACGGCAGGGTGACAGATAATACGCAGTATTTT CASSYGRVTDNTQYF
many TRBJ2-1 TRBD1 TRBV28 TGTGCCAGCAGTAACAGGGGGTTGTACAATGAGCAGTTCTTC CASSNRGLYNEQFF
many TRBJ2-5 TRBD2 TRBV28 TGTGCCAGCAGCGTCCGGGCGGGAGTCGGGGAGACCCAGTACTTC CASSVRAGVGETQYF